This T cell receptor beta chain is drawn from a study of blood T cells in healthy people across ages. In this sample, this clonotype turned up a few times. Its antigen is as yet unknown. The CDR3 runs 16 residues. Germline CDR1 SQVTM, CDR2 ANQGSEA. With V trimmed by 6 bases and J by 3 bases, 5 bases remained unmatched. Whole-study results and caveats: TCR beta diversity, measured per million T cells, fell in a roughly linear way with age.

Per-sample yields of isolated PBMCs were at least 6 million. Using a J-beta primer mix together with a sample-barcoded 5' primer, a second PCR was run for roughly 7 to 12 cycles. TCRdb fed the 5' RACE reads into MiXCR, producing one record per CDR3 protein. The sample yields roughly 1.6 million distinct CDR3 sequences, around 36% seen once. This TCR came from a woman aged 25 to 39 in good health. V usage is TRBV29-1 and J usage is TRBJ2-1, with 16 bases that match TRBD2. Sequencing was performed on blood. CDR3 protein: CSVGGTSGRDYNEQFF. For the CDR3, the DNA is TGCAGCGTGGGGGGGACTAGCGGGAGGGACTACAATGAGCAGTTCTTC.